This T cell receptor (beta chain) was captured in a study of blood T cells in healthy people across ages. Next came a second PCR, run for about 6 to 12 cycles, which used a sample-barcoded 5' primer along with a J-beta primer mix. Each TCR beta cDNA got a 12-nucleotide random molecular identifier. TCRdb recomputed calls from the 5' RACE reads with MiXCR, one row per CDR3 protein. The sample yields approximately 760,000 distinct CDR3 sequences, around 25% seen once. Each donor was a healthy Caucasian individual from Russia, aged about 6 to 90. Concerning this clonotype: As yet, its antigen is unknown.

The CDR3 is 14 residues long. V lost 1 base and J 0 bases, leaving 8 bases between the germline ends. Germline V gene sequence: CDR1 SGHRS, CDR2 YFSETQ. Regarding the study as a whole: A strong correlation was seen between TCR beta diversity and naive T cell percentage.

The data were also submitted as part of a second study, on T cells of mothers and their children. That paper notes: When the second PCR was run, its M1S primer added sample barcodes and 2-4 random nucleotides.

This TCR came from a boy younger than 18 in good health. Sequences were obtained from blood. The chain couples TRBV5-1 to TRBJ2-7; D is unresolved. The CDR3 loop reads CASSLRADSYEQYF. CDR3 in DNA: TGCGCCAGCAGCTTGAGGGCGGACTCCTACGAGCAGTACTTC.